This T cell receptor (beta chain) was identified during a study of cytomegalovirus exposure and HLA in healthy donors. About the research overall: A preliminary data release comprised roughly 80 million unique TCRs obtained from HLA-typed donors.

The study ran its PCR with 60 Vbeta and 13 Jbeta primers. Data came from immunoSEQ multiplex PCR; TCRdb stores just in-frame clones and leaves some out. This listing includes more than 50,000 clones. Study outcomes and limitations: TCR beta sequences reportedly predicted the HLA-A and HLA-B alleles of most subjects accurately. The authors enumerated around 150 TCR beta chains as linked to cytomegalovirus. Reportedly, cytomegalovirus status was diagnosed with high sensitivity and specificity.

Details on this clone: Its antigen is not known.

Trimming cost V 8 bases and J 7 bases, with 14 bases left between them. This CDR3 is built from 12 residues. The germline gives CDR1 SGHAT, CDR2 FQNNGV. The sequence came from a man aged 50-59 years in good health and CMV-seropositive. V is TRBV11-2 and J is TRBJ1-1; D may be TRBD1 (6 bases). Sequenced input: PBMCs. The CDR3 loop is CASCGGPDEAFF. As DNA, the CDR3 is TGTGCCAGCTGCGGGGGCCCCGATGAAGCTTTCTTT. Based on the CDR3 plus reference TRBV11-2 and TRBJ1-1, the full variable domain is EAGVAQSPRYKIIEKRQSVAFWCNPISGHATLYWYQQILGQGPKLLIQFQNNGVVDDSQLPKDRFSAERLKGVDSTLKIQPAKLEDSAVYLCASCGGPDEAFFGQGTRLTVV.